Reported below is one T cell receptor (beta chain). No antigen is known for it. MiXCR, applied by TCRdb to the RACE reads, yields one record per CDR3 protein. The sample lists 180,000 or so distinct CDR3 sequences, more than 20% occurring once. The data were obtained in a study of human T cells and chemical hapten exposure. Study-wide context: Mostly female patients had alopecia areata, totalis or universalis. The variation in per-sample TCR yields arose mainly from small differences in pooled library volumes. Findings and limits, study-wide: Donors' alopecia may make their immune response differ from healthy people's. Expanded TCRs formed significantly more large CDR3 similarity clusters than controls.

Sample time point: patch test 1, 2 weeks after DPC sensitization. Treatment specified: therapeutic diphenylcyclopropenone sensitization with weekly scalp DPC. CDR3 length: 15 residues. Germline V gives CDR1 SGHRS, CDR2 YFSETQ. Trimming took 0 bases from V and 4 from J; bases not matched to a gene: 4. This receptor was obtained from a woman in her fifties or sixties with alopecia areata. Some clones in this sample may be carry-over from other donors' samples. V is TRBV5-1 and J is TRBJ2-5; TRBD1 matches at 9 bases. The sample consisted of whole blood, taken in connection with sensitization to the hapten diphenylcyclopropenone (DPC). CDR3 residues: CASSLGQGDAETQYF. The CDR3 DNA reads TGCGCCAGCAGCTTGGGACAGGGGGACGCAGAGACCCAGTACTTC.